The 12 T cell receptor beta chains below were found in one sample sequenced in a study of OX40 agonist ivuxolimab in advanced cancers. Using immunoSEQ multiplex PCR, the repertoire was profiled, and TCRdb retains in-frame clones only, with some absent. The sample records around 60,000 clones, roughly 91% being singletons. Sequences were derived from CD4+ or CD8+ T cells sorted from blood, sampled in a trial of the OX40 agonist ivuxolimab. The receptors shown here come from an adult with an advanced solid tumor such as melanoma, head and neck, liver or kidney cancer.

This clone showed up just once. The chain joins TRBV30 to TRBJ1-4, with 7 bases matching TRBD1. This CDR3 has 14 residues. CDR1 is GTSNPN, CDR2 SVGIG, per germline (reference sequence). Trimming took 3 bases from V and 5 from J; bases not matched to a gene: 6. Here the CDR3 reads CAWSPGGLNEKLFF. As DNA, the CDR3 is TGTGCCTGGAGCCCAGGGGGGTTAAATGAAAAACTGTTTTTT. The full variable domain, its missing parts supplied by reference TRBV30 and TRBJ1-4, is SQTIHQWPATLVQPVGSPLSLECTVEGTSNPNLYWYRQAAGRGLQLLFYSVGIGQISSEVPQNLSASRPQDRQFILSSKKLLLSDSGFYLCAWSPGGLNEKLFFGSGTQLSVL.

The chain has TRBV7-2 and TRBJ2-5; 9 bases map to TRBD1. This CDR3 region has 15 residues. Germline V lookup: CDR1 SGHTA, CDR2 FQGNSA. The V and J ends lost 5 bases and 6 bases, in that order; junction bases with no gene match: 10. The CDR3 region is CASSGQTGGRQTQYF. Here the CDR3 DNA reads TGTGCCAGCAGCGGTCAGACAGGGGGTAGACAGACCCAGTACTTC.

The chain joins TRBV29-1 to TRBJ1-2; 10 bases agree with TRBD1. Germline CDR1 SQVTM, CDR2 ANQGSEA. The V and J ends lost 7 bases and 6 bases, in that order; junction bases with no gene match: 2. The CDR3 length is 11 residues. In DNA form, the CDR3 reads TGCAGCGGTGGACAGGGGGATGGCTACACCTTC. Translating it yields CSGGQGDGYTF. Filled out from reference TRBV29-1 and TRBJ1-2, the complete variable domain reads SAVISQKPSRDICQRGTSLTIQCQVDSQVTMMFWYRQQPGQSLTLIATANQGSEATYESGFVIDKFPISRPNLTFSTLTVSNMSPEDSSIYLCSGGQGDGYTFGSGTRLTVV.

This CDR3 reads CASSPRMPDTEAFF. The CDR3 DNA sequence: TGTGCCAGCTCCCCGAGGATGCCAGACACTGAAGCTTTCTTT. The chain links TRBV28 to TRBJ1-1; D not certain. The CDR3 has 14 residues. CDR1 and CDR2 (germline): MDHEN, SYDVKM. Trimming shortened V by 8 bases and J by 3 bases, and 16 bases separated the two germline ends.

The V gene is TRBV30, the J gene TRBJ2-4; 8 bases line up with TRBD1. The CDR3 totals 15 residues. With V trimmed by 0 bases and J by 8 bases, 9 bases remained unmatched. Looked up from germline, CDR1 is GTSNPN and CDR2 is SVGIG (reference sequence). CDR3 sequence reads: CAWSVTGQGMDIQYF. DNA of the CDR3: TGTGCCTGGAGTGTAACAGGACAGGGTATGGACATTCAGTACTTC.

This chain connects TRBV21-1 to TRBJ2-7; the tabulated D call, TRBD1, remains unverified against the DNA. TRBV21-1 is a pseudogene. This CDR3 has 14 amino acids. CDR3 nucleotide sequence: TGTGCCAGCAGCAGGGCAGGGTGCTCCTACGAGCAGTACTTC. Amino acids: CASSRAGCSYEQYF.

The chain joins TRBV19 to TRBJ2-7, with D possibly TRBD2 on 5 matching bases. V lost 5 bases and J lost 1, with 15 bases in between. From germline, CDR1 is LNHDA and CDR2 SQIVND (reference sequence). The CDR3 is made up of 15 amino acids. The CDR3 loop is CASSPPGRESYEQYF. CDR3 coding DNA: TGTGCCAGTAGTCCACCCGGACGGGAATCCTACGAGCAGTACTTC.

The gene calls are TRBV5-4 and TRBJ1-6, with D hard to call. Germline V gene sequence: CDR1 SGHNT, CDR2 YYREEE (reference sequence). This CDR3 contains 12 residues. The germline V and J ends were trimmed by 4 bases and 10 bases, with 9 bases remaining between them. Written as DNA, the CDR3 is TGTGCCAGCAGCCGCGGCGGCTCACCCCTCCACTTT. Its translation is CASSRGGSPLHF.

This clone was seen more than once but under ten times. The rearrangement links TRBV5-1 to TRBJ1-4; 7 bases are shared with TRBD1. V gave up 4 bases and J gave up 10 bases; unmatched junction bases: 7. Germline CDR1 is SGHRS and CDR2 is YFSETQ. CDR3 length: 13 residues. CDR3 nucleotides: TGCGCCAGCAGCATCGGGACAGAGGGAAAACTGTTTTTT. Its translation is CASSIGTEGKLFF.

The chain links TRBV28 to TRBJ2-7; TRBD1 matches 8 bases. Trimming removed 4 bases from V and 4 bases from J; junction bases left unmatched: 9. Per germline, CDR1 MDHEN and CDR2 SYDVKM. This CDR3 spans 15 amino acids. Here the CDR3 reads CASSSPGTGLYEQYF. CDR3 bases: TGTGCCAGCAGTTCACCCGGGACAGGTCTTTACGAGCAGTACTTC.

The chain is built from TRBV11-2 and TRBJ2-3; D possibly corresponds to TRBD2 (6 bases). Looked up from germline, CDR1 is SGHAT and CDR2 is FQNNGV. The CDR3 runs 15 residues. Trimming took 0 bases from V and 4 from J, leaving 11 bases between them. The CDR3 reads CASSLDRVAADTQYF. As DNA, the CDR3 is TGTGCCAGCAGCTTAGATCGGGTAGCGGCAGATACGCAGTATTTT. Full variable domain (outside the CDR3, taken from reference TRBV11-2 and TRBJ2-3): EAGVAQSPRYKIIEKRQSVAFWCNPISGHATLYWYQQILGQGPKLLIQFQNNGVVDDSQLPKDRFSAERLKGVDSTLKIQPAKLEDSAVYLCASSLDRVAADTQYFGPGTRLTVL.

The genes are TRBV6-5 and TRBJ1-6, with D uncertain. Germline-derived CDR1 and CDR2 are MNHEY and SVGAGI. CDR3 size: 14 residues. Trimming shortened V by 1 base and J by 8 bases, and 9 bases separated the two germline ends. CDR3 protein: CASSYWRQDSPLHF. CDR3 nucleotide sequence: TGTGCCAGCAGTTACTGGAGGCAGGATTCACCCCTCCACTTT.